Below, 20 T cell receptor beta chains from the same sample are listed, as sequenced in a study of post-analysis software for immune sequencing data. Study-wide findings and caveats: Roughly five TRBV segments occurring more often in patients than controls included TRBV5-6, TRBV5-1 and TRBV20-1.

Unique molecular identifiers were built into the TCR beta cDNA libraries. TCRdb called the PCR reads again in MiXCR, with one record for every CDR3 protein. Among about 200,000 distinct CDR3 sequences listed, 25% to 35% were seen once. These TCRs are of unknown antigen specificity. Sequenced input: blood. These receptors came from a girl between 2 and 17 years old with multiple sclerosis.

The chain employs TRBV7-2 and TRBJ1-5; a weak D match, TRBD1 (6 bases). Germline CDR1 SGHTA, CDR2 FQGNSA. The CDR3 runs to 16 residues. V lost 1 base to trimming and J lost 5 bases, with 15 bases between them. CDR3 coding DNA: TGTGCCAGCAGCTTAGACGCGACAGGAAAGTATCAGCCCCAGCATTTT. Residues: CASSLDATGKYQPQHF.

About this clonotype: This sequence may be a read error, since a much larger clone differs from it by one base. V is TRBV28 and J is TRBJ1-5; TRBD1 agrees at 9 bases. The CDR3 is 15 residues long. V shed 5 bases, J shed 7 bases, and the junction held 9 bases outside the gene matches. Germline loops: CDR1 MDHEN, CDR2 SYDVKM. The CDR3 DNA sequence: TGTGCCAGCAGTCGGGGGGACAGGGCCGGACAGCCCCAGCATTTT. This encodes CASSRGDRAGQPQHF.

Details on this clonotype: A much larger clonotype is one base distant, so this may be a read error. The chain employs TRBV6-1 and TRBJ2-4; 7 bases fit TRBD1. Germline assignment: CDR1 MNHNS and CDR2 SASEGT. V lost 11 bases to trimming and J lost 5 bases; unmatched junction nucleotides: 15. The CDR3 covers 15 residues. This chain's CDR3 is CAALKPRQGQNIQYF. The CDR3 DNA reads as TGTGCCGCCCTTAAACCGAGACAGGGCCAAAACATTCAGTACTTC.

The V gene is TRBV5-1, the J gene TRBJ2-5; D uncertain. Germline V gene data show CDR1 as SGHRS and CDR2 as YFSETQ. V was trimmed by 0 bases and J by 5 bases, leaving 11 bases between them. The CDR3 is 14 residues long. The CDR3 region has the DNA TGCGCCAGCAGCTTGGCCGCTAGACGGGAGACCCAGTACTTC. Encoded protein: CASSLAARRETQYF.

This clonotype is a singleton in its sample. One end of the junction is discordant with germline, which a read error may explain. The chain employs TRBV15 and TRBJ1-4; 7 nucleotides align to TRBD1. The CDR3 extends over 14 amino acids. Germline CDR1 reads LNHNV; CDR2 reads YYDKDF (reference sequence). Written as DNA, the CDR3 is TGTGCCACCAGCAGAAGGGGGCCAGTTGAACAACTGTTTTTT. Its translation is CATSRRGPVEQLFF.

This clonotype has more than one count but fewer than ten. The genes are TRBV7-9 and TRBJ2-7; TRBD1 aligns across 8 bases. V trimming: 4 bases; J trimming: 3 bases; junction bases outside the gene matches: 5. Germline CDR1 SEHNR, CDR2 FQNEAQ (reference sequence). The CDR3 consists of 14 residues. This CDR3 is CASSSSGGYYEQYF. DNA for the CDR3: TGTGCCAGCAGCTCATCAGGGGGCTACTACGAGCAGTACTTC.

Concerning this clonotype: This may be a read error, as it is one base from a much larger clone. The CDR3 DNA follows: TGCAGTGCTCTGAAGATTAGCGGGAGGCCACTGGGGGAGCAGTACTTC. Amino acid sequence: CSALKISGRPLGEQYF. The chain carries TRBV20-1 and TRBJ2-7, with 10 bases matching TRBD2. J lost 7 bases, V lost 5 bases, and 17 bases had no gene match. The CDR3 contains 16 residues. Germline V gene data show CDR1 as DFQATT and CDR2 as SNEGSKA (reference sequence).

The count of this clonotype is one. This sequence joins TRBV20-1 and TRBJ2-4, with 7 positions matching TRBD2. CDR1 DFQATT and CDR2 SNEGSKA come from the germline V gene (reference sequence). The trim removed 6 bases at V and 6 bases at J, leaving 14 bases unmatched. The CDR3 consists of 15 residues. The CDR3 region is CSASGPAGGGNIQYF. CDR3 in DNA: TGCAGTGCGAGCGGTCCTGCGGGCGGGGGAAACATTCAGTACTTC.

At least ten counts were recorded for this clonotype. J is TRBJ2-5 and V is TRBV12-3 or TRBV12-4, with D tentatively TRBD2 (5 bases). The CDR3 contains 15 residues. Trimming left V 0 bases short and J 1 base short, with 9 bases between. DNA of the CDR3: TGTGCCAGCAGTTTAGCGGGCCTAGCCCAAGAGACCCAGTACTTC. Translation gives CASSLAGLAQETQYF.

This chain uses TRBV7-2 with TRBJ2-1; D might be TRBD2 (7 bases). V gave up 4 bases and J gave up 8 bases, with 18 bases separating them. Germline V gene data show CDR1 as SGHTA and CDR2 as FQGNSA. The CDR3 is 15 residues long. The DNA of the CDR3 is TGTGCCAGCAGCTATGGAGGGGGGGCCAGCGATGAGCAGTTCTTC. It is translated as CASSYGGGASDEQFF.

Concerning this clonotype: At one end the junction does not follow the germline gene, possibly because of a read error. The V call is TRBV5-1, the J call TRBJ2-1; perhaps TRBD2 as D (5 bases). The CDR3 runs to 15 residues. CDR1 SGHRS and CDR2 YFSETQ come from the germline V gene. CDR3 sequence reads: CASNLGSGSYNEQFF. CDR3 nucleotide sequence: TGCGCCAGCAACTTGGGATCGGGATCGTACAATGAGCAGTTCTTC.

This clonotype was seen only a few times. The chain combines TRBV20-1 with TRBJ1-4, with a tentative D call TRBD1 (5 bases). The CDR3 runs to 13 residues. Germline CDR1 reads DFQATT; CDR2 reads SNEGSKA (reference sequence). Trimming took off 7 bases at V and 5 bases at J, with 14 bases between the two ends. The CDR3 nucleotides read TGCAGTGTCCGGCGGGACGCAAATGAAAAACTGTTTTTT. It is translated as CSVRRDANEKLFF.

This clonotype was picked up many times. This rearrangement joins TRBV7-2 to TRBJ2-1, with a weak D call TRBD2 (5 bases). Between the trimmed V and J ends, which lost 5 bases and 2 bases, there was a span of 7 bases. This CDR3 spans 13 amino acids. Germline V gene sequence: CDR1 SGHTA, CDR2 FQGNSA. CDR3 protein: CASSAGAYNEQFF. CDR3 nucleotide sequence: TGTGCCAGCAGCGCCGGGGCCTACAATGAGCAGTTCTTC.

This clonotype has more than one count but fewer than ten. The rearrangement uses TRBV28 and TRBJ1-5; possibly TRBD1 for D (5 bases). There are 13 residues in the CDR3. Trimming shortened V by 7 bases and J by 2 bases, and 9 bases separated the two germline ends. Germline lookup yields CDR1 MDHEN and CDR2 SYDVKM. CDR3: CASTVQGNQPQHF. The CDR3 coding sequence is TGTGCCAGCACGGTACAGGGCAATCAGCCCCAGCATTTT.

This clonotype was detected once. Germline is not matched at one junction end, which may reflect a read error. The J gene is TRBJ2-1, the V gene TRBV29-1; 9 nucleotides agree with TRBD2. This CDR3 comprises 13 residues. Germline loops: CDR1 SQVTM, CDR2 ANQGSEA. The CDR3 sequence: CRRTSGPYSEQFF. The CDR3 DNA sequence: TGCCGCCGTACTAGCGGGCCCTACAGTGAGCAGTTCTTC.

This clonotype has just one count. Given the absence of the conserved phenylalanine or tryptophan at the CDR3 end, a read error is likely. V gene TRBV28 combines with J gene TRBJ1-5; the D gene is possibly TRBD1 (5 bases). Germline V gene sequence: CDR1 MDHEN, CDR2 SYDVKM. This CDR3 is 15 amino acids long. V dropped 5 bases and J dropped 5 bases, with 16 bases sitting between them. Here the CDR3 DNA reads TGTGCCAGCAGTATCTCCGGGACCAAACATCAGCCCCAGCATTGT. This translates into CASSISGTKHQPQHC.

This clonotype was seen ten or more times. The chain couples TRBV15 to TRBJ2-3; 8 bases align to TRBD2. With 8 bases clipped from V and 7 bases from J, the junction kept 8 bases outside the gene matches. In germline, CDR1 is LNHNV, CDR2 YYDKDF (reference sequence). The CDR3 consists of 13 residues. The CDR3: CATWERGINTQYF. CDR3 nucleotides: TGTGCCACCTGGGAGCGGGGGATCAATACGCAGTATTTT.

This clonotype was seen at least ten times. The chain joins TRBV20-1 to TRBJ1-1, with a tentative D call TRBD1 (6 bases). Germline values: CDR1 DFQATT, CDR2 SNEGSKA (reference sequence). Trimming took off 3 bases at V and 3 bases at J, with 17 bases between the two ends. The length of the CDR3 is 15 residues. CDR3 sequence reads: CSARIGQRGYTEAFF. The CDR3 DNA is TGCAGTGCTAGGATAGGACAGAGGGGGTACACTGAAGCTTTCTTT.

This clonotype has a count of ten or more. The rearrangement joins TRBV20-1 to TRBJ2-1; no reliable D call. The CDR3 sequence is 11 residues long. V lost 5 bases to trimming and J lost 8 bases, with 10 bases between them. The germline V gene encodes CDR1 DFQATT and CDR2 SNEGSKA (reference sequence). The CDR3 here is CSAPDAHEQFF. The CDR3 DNA is TGCAGTGCTCCTGATGCCCATGAGCAGTTCTTC.

This clonotype was detected a few times. This chain uses TRBV3-1 with TRBJ2-3; TRBD2 might be the D (6 bases). The germline V and J ends were trimmed by 1 base and 1 base, with 12 bases remaining between them. This CDR3 has 16 amino acids. The germline gives CDR1 LGHDT, CDR2 YNNKEL (reference sequence). DNA of the CDR3: TGTGCCAGCAGCCAAGTGGGGGGAGGCGGCACAGATACGCAGTATTTT. Translation gives CASSQVGGGGTDTQYF.